Listed here are 30 T cell receptor beta chains from one sample, sequenced in a study of cytomegalovirus exposure and HLA in healthy donors. PCR involved 60 Vbeta and 13 Jbeta primers. Libraries were prepared by immunoSEQ multiplex PCR; TCRdb keeps only in-frame clonotypes and omits some of them. The sample carries about 90,000 clones, about three quarters recorded once. The sequenced sample was PBMCs. The receptors come from a woman aged 40 to 50 in good health and CMV-seropositive.

This clone came up once. The chain joins TRBV28 to TRBJ2-7, with TRBD1 matching 11 bases. The length of the CDR3 is 13 residues. From germline, CDR1 is MDHEN and CDR2 SYDVKM. Germline trimming cut 8 bases from V and 5 bases from J; bases unmatched to any gene: 5. The CDR3 DNA sequence: TGTGCCAGCCTCTCGGGACAGGGGGACGAGCAGTACTTC. Protein: CASLSGQGDEQYF.

The V gene is TRBV27, the J gene TRBJ1-2, with 9 bases identical to TRBD1. From germline, CDR1 is MNHEY and CDR2 SMNVEV (reference sequence). The CDR3 is made up of 16 amino acids. Trimming cost V 0 bases and J 1 base; bases outside gene matches: 3. The CDR3 DNA follows: TGTGCCAGCAGTTTATCGTGGACAGGGGTTAACTATGGCTACACCTTC. Translated: CASSLSWTGVNYGYTF.

The J gene is TRBJ2-5, the V gene TRBV30; D is possibly TRBD2 (6 bases). The CDR3 runs to 14 residues. With 0 bases removed from V and 2 bases from J, the gap between germline ends came to 10 bases. In germline, CDR1 is GTSNPN, CDR2 SVGIG (reference sequence). CDR3 sequence: CAWSVGSGQETQYF. CDR3 nucleotides: TGTGCCTGGAGTGTGGGTAGCGGTCAAGAGACCCAGTACTTC.

V gene TRBV2 combines with J gene TRBJ1-1; D gene unclear. CDR1 is SNHLY, CDR2 FYNNEI, per germline. The CDR3 runs 14 residues. V was pared by 3 bases and J by 4 bases, with 12 bases between. Here the CDR3 reads CASSDSLGGTEAFF. In nucleotides, the CDR3 is TGTGCCAGCAGTGATTCCCTAGGAGGCACTGAAGCTTTCTTT. The full variable domain, its missing parts supplied by reference TRBV2 and TRBJ1-1, is EPEVTQTPSHQVTQMGQEVILRCVPISNHLYFYWYRQILGQKVEFLVSFYNNEISEKSEIFDDQFSVERPDGSNFTLKIRSTKLEDSAMYFCASSDSLGGTEAFFGQGTRLTVV.

The gene calls are TRBV7-2 and TRBJ1-6; 7 bases are a match to TRBD1. The CDR3 runs to 18 residues. CDR1 SGHTA and CDR2 FQGNSA come from the germline V gene. V lost 4 bases to trimming and J lost 2 bases; unmatched junction nucleotides: 11. CDR3 region: CASSSRTGALTYNSPLHF. The CDR3, as DNA: TGTGCCAGCAGCTCCCGTACAGGGGCGCTCACCTATAATTCACCCCTCCACTTT. Drawing the rest from reference TRBV7-2 and TRBJ1-6, the complete variable domain is GAGVSQSPSNKVTEKGKDVELRCDPISGHTALYWYRQSLGQGLEFLIYFQGNSAPDKSGLPSDRFSAERTGGSVSTLTIQRTQQEDSAVYLCASSSRTGALTYNSPLHFGNGTRLTVT.

The J gene is TRBJ2-3, the V gene TRBV12-5; 10 bases fit TRBD2. Germline V gene lookup returns CDR1 LGHNT and CDR2 FRNRAP. The CDR3 loop spans 13 amino acids. The J segment lost 4 bases and the V segment lost 7 bases, leaving 2 bases of the junction unmatched. CDR3 in amino acids: CASATSGSDTQYF. The DNA for the CDR3 is TGTGCTAGTGCGACTAGCGGGTCAGATACGCAGTATTTT.

This clone showed up just a few times. This chain links TRBV6-5 with TRBJ1-2, with a possible D match to TRBD1 (6 bases). The CDR3 runs to 14 residues. V was shortened by 8 bases and J by 2 bases, with 15 bases between the two germline ends. Germline CDR1 is MNHEY and CDR2 is SVGAGI. CDR3 DNA sequence: TGTGCCAGCGGCTTACAGGGAGGGAACTATGGCTACACCTTC. Translation: CASGLQGGNYGYTF.

V is TRBV5-1 and J is TRBJ1-4, with D perhaps TRBD1 (6 bases). The germline gives CDR1 SGHRS, CDR2 YFSETQ. The CDR3 totals 14 residues. V gave up 4 bases and J gave up 4 bases, with 11 bases separating them. CDR3: CASSLQGNNEKLFF. The CDR3 DNA reads TGCGCCAGCAGCCTGCAGGGGAATAATGAAAAACTGTTTTTT.

With regard to this clone: The sample holds other DNA sequences that translate to the same CDR3. V gene TRBV7-9 combines with J gene TRBJ1-4; D remains unclear. CDR3 length equals 14 residues. Trimming shortened V by 5 bases and J by 0 bases, and 7 bases separated the two germline ends. Germline V gene sequence: CDR1 SEHNR, CDR2 FQNEAQ (reference sequence). The CDR3 loop is CASSLQTTNEKLFF. In DNA form, the CDR3 reads TGTGCCAGCAGCCTACAGACAACTAATGAAAAACTGTTTTTT.

J is TRBJ2-7 and V is TRBV2; D is possibly TRBD2 (6 bases). The CDR3 runs 12 residues. V shed 6 bases and J shed 2 bases, with 8 bases lying between them. From germline, CDR1 is SNHLY and CDR2 FYNNEI. The CDR3 spells CASRERAYEQYF. As DNA, the CDR3 is TGTGCCAGCAGGGAGCGGGCCTACGAGCAGTACTTC.

The chain links TRBV6-1 to TRBJ1-4, with TRBD1 matching over 8 bases. CDR3 size: 15 residues. V was pared by 4 bases and J by 7 bases, with 8 bases of the junction left unmatched. The germline gives CDR1 MNHNS, CDR2 SASEGT. The CDR3 DNA sequence: TGTGCCAGCAGTGTACTCTCAGGGGGCACTGAAAAACTGTTTTTT. Amino acid sequence: CASSVLSGGTEKLFF.

The table lists this clone with a few counts. J is TRBJ2-7 and V is TRBV5-4; tentative D call: TRBD1 (6 bases). V lost 5 bases and J lost 0, with 9 bases in between. The CDR3 spans 13 residues. Germline CDR1 SGHNT, CDR2 YYREEE (reference sequence). The CDR3 coding sequence is TGTGCCAGCAGGAACAGGGACTCCTACGAGCAGTACTTC. Protein sequence: CASRNRDSYEQYF.

The chain links TRBV14 to TRBJ1-1; D may be TRBD1 (6 bases). V was pared by 4 bases and J by 0 bases, with 12 bases between. Germline assignment: CDR1 SGHDN and CDR2 FVKESK. The CDR3 runs to 15 residues. The CDR3 sequence: CASSPTGLMNTEAFF. The CDR3 nucleotides are TGTGCCAGCAGCCCGACAGGTCTCATGAACACTGAAGCTTTCTTT.

This sequence joins TRBV12-5 and TRBJ1-1; 7 bases agree with TRBD1. CDR3 length equals 16 residues. V was pared by 6 bases and J by 1 base, with 11 bases of the junction left unmatched. Per germline, CDR1 LGHNT and CDR2 FRNRAP. The CDR3 bases are TGTGCTAGTGGCCCCGACAGGGTAGGTGGGAACACTGAAGCTTTCTTT. Protein product: CASGPDRVGGNTEAFF.

About this clone: Germline and junction disagree at one end, which may indicate a read error. The chain carries TRBV7-9 and TRBJ2-7, with a tentative D call TRBD1 (6 bases). The germline gives CDR1 SEHNR, CDR2 FQNEAQ (reference sequence). This CDR3 region has 13 residues. CDR3 sequence reads: CASSLDLDRSKVF. CDR3 in DNA: TGTGCCAGCAGCTTAGATCTCGACAGGTCGAAGGTCTTC.

The V and J genes are TRBV2 and TRBJ2-3; D perhaps matches TRBD2 (5 bases). Germline V lookup: CDR1 SNHLY, CDR2 FYNNEI. Trimming removed 1 base at V and 2 bases at J, with 13 bases between. The CDR3 extends over 16 amino acids. The CDR3 coding sequence is TGTGCCAGCAGTGAAGTGGCGGGCATCCCCACAGATACGCAGTATTTT. Its protein product is CASSEVAGIPTDTQYF.

V and J are TRBV27 and TRBJ2-5; possibly TRBD1 for D (6 bases). This CDR3 comprises 15 residues. Trimming cost V 3 bases and J 4 bases, with 15 bases left between them. Germline V lookup: CDR1 MNHEY, CDR2 SMNVEV (reference sequence). Here the CDR3 DNA reads TGTGCCAGCAGTTTTCGCTCAAGGGGGTCAGAGACCCAGTACTTC. Protein sequence: CASSFRSRGSETQYF.

This clone was observed a few times. This chain joins TRBV28 and TRBJ2-7, with D hard to call. Germline CDR1 reads MDHEN; CDR2 reads SYDVKM. The germline V and J ends were trimmed by 3 bases and 3 bases, with 9 bases remaining between them. The CDR3 totals 13 residues. The CDR3 loop is CASSFDNGYEQYF. The DNA for the CDR3 is TGTGCCAGCAGTTTCGATAACGGCTACGAGCAGTACTTC.

The chain couples TRBV29-1 to TRBJ1-2; the match to TRBD1 covers 7 bases. V trimming: 6 bases; J trimming: 5 bases; junction bases outside the gene matches: 3. Per germline, CDR1 SQVTM and CDR2 ANQGSEA. The CDR3 has 11 residues. CDR3 protein: CSVEGAYGYTF. The CDR3 nucleotides are TGCAGCGTCGAGGGGGCGTATGGCTACACCTTC.

This clone has a handful of counts. In nucleotides, the CDR3 is TGTGCCAGCAGTCTGGGGGGGGGTGGAAACACCATATATTTT. Translated, it gives CASSLGGGGNTIYF. The chain is built from TRBV2 and TRBJ1-3; possibly TRBD1 for D (5 bases). CDR3 length: 14 residues. The germline V gene encodes CDR1 SNHLY and CDR2 FYNNEI. Trimming took off 5 bases at V and 3 bases at J, with 11 bases between the two ends.

This chain links TRBV5-4 with TRBJ2-1; D may be TRBD1 (6 bases). The CDR3 runs to 14 residues. V was cut by 9 bases and J by 7 bases, with 20 bases left in between. Germline-derived CDR1 and CDR2 are SGHNT and YYREEE (reference sequence). The CDR3 reads CATARQGPINEQFF. CDR3 DNA sequence: TGTGCCACCGCGCGGCAGGGGCCAATAAATGAGCAGTTCTTC.

J is TRBJ2-1 and V is TRBV7-3; D possibly corresponds to TRBD1 (6 bases). The CDR3 is 17 residues long. The V gene lost 5 bases and the J gene lost 5 bases, with 22 bases spanning the gap. Germline V gives CDR1 SGHTA, CDR2 FQGTGA. CDR3 region: CASSVRGTPGPNNEQFF. As DNA, the CDR3 is TGTGCCAGCAGCGTAAGAGGGACACCCGGCCCAAACAATGAGCAGTTCTTC.

CDR3 protein: CASSLDPLAGGPENEQFF. CDR3 nucleotide sequence: TGTGCCAGCAGCTTAGATCCCCTAGCGGGAGGGCCGGAAAATGAGCAGTTCTTC. J is TRBJ2-1 and V is TRBV11-3, with 12 bases matching TRBD2. The CDR3 runs to 18 residues. V lost 0 bases, J lost 7 bases, and 10 bases stayed unmatched. The germline V gene encodes CDR1 SGHNT and CDR2 YENEEA.

This chain connects TRBV7-8 to TRBJ1-5; TRBD1 aligns across 9 bases. This CDR3 has 19 amino acids. Germline V gene lookup returns CDR1 SGHVS and CDR2 FQNEAQ. The V gene end was trimmed by 1 base and the J gene end by 0 bases; junction bases not matched to a gene: 10. CDR3: CASSLEGGQGAVSNQPQHF. The CDR3 nucleotides read TGTGCCAGCAGCTTAGAGGGGGGACAGGGAGCAGTTAGCAATCAGCCCCAGCATTTT.

This sequence joins TRBV7-2 and TRBJ2-7, with TRBD2 matching 9 bases. V lost 3 bases and J lost 2; bases outside the gene matches: 11. This CDR3 is built from 17 residues. Germline-derived CDR1 and CDR2 are SGHTA and FQGNSA. This CDR3 reads CASSFGGRDRRAYEQYF. In DNA, the CDR3 is TGTGCCAGCAGCTTTGGCGGGAGGGACAGAAGGGCCTACGAGCAGTACTTC.

The V and J genes are TRBV5-6 and TRBJ2-1; 12 positions agree with TRBD2. J lost 6 bases, V lost 4 bases, and 5 bases had no gene match. The CDR3 sequence is 15 residues long. The germline V gene encodes CDR1 SGHDT and CDR2 YYEEEE. As DNA, the CDR3 is TGTGCCAGCAGCCCTACTAGCGGGGGGACCAATGAGCAGTTCTTC. Translating it yields CASSPTSGGTNEQFF.

The chain links TRBV6-6 to TRBJ2-7, with a possible D match to TRBD2 (7 bases). The CDR3 totals 15 residues. V gave up 4 bases and J gave up 6 bases, with 19 bases separating them. The germline V gene has CDR1 MNHNY and CDR2 SVGAGI (reference sequence). DNA of the CDR3: TGTGCCAGCAGTTGGGGGGGGGCCGGGACGATCGAGCAGTACTTC. This sequence encodes CASSWGGAGTIEQYF.

This chain connects TRBV19 to TRBJ2-1; D possibly corresponds to TRBD1 (5 bases). Germline V gene sequence: CDR1 LNHDA, CDR2 SQIVND (reference sequence). V was trimmed by 2 bases and J by 8 bases, leaving 16 bases between them. The length of the CDR3 is 15 residues. CDR3: CASSIQGSNIDEQFF. The CDR3, as DNA: TGTGCCAGTAGTATACAGGGTTCTAATATCGATGAGCAGTTCTTC. The full variable domain, rest sourced from reference TRBV19 and TRBJ2-1, is DGGITQSPKYLFRKEGQNVTLSCEQNLNHDAMYWYRQDPGQGLRLIYYSQIVNDFQKGDIAEGYSVSREKKESFPLTVTSAQKNPTAFYLCASSIQGSNIDEQFFGPGTRLTVL.

This chain joins TRBV11-3 and TRBJ2-5; 7 bases align to TRBD2. The CDR3 has 17 amino acids. CDR1 SGHNT and CDR2 YENEEA come from the germline V gene. J was trimmed by 4 bases and V by 3 bases; bases with no gene match: 14. CDR3: CASSLDSAREQGETQYF. The CDR3 bases are TGTGCCAGCAGCTTGGATTCCGCGCGGGAGCAAGGAGAGACCCAGTACTTC.

This clone has just a few counts. The chain links TRBV4-3 to TRBJ1-3; D gene uncertain. Germline V CDR1 and CDR2: LGHNA, YSLEER. This CDR3 has 17 amino acids. The V and J ends lost 0 bases and 0 bases respectively, with 12 bases between them. The CDR3 DNA follows: TGCGCCAGCAGCCAAGAGGTCACAAGCGCCTCTGGAAACACCATATATTTT. Its protein product is CASSQEVTSASGNTIYF.